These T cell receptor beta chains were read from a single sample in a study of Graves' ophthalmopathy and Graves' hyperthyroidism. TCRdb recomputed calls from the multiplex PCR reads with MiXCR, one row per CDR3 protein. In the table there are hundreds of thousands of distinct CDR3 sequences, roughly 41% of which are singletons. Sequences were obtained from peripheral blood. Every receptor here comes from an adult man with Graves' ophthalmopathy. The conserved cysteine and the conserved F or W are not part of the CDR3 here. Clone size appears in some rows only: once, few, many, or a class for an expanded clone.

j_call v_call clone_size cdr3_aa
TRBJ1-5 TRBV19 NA ASSANSGVGNQPQH
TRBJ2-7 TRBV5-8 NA ASSSGQGGPYEQY
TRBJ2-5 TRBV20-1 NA SGAVMRRRGGRETQY
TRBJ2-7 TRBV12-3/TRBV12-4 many ASSSRGSSYEQY
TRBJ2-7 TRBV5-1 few ASSLVRDAYEQY
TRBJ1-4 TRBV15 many ATSRDSAPQEKLF
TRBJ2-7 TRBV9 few ASSPRSNREYEQY
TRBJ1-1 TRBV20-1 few SARDWGTEAF
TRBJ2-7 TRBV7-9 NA ASSSGGGAFEQY
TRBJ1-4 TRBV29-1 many SVDGGNEKLF
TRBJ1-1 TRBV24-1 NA ATSDPGTGGWAEAF
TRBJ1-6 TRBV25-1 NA ASSVFTDSPLH
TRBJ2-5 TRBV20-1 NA SAPGGGHLNQPQY
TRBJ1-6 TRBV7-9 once ASGLDMGNSPLH
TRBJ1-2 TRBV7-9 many ASSLDGQAPSGYT
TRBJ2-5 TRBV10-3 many AISESRGETQY
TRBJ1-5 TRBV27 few ASSRTAYQPQH
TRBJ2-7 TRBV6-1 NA ASSAGLAGEQY
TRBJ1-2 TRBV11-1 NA ASSLEAVTGAYGYT
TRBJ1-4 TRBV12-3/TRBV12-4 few ASSFFGDRNEKLF
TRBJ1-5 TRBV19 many ASSQDREEPQH
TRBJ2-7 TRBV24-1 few ATSDPPDSYEQY
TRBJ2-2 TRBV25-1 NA ASSITGMTGELF
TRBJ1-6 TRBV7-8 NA ASSFHVLYNSPLH
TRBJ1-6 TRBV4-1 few ASSHGTGLGGSPLH
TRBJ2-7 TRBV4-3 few ASSHHQISNRVLTYEQY
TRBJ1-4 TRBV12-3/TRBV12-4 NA ASSQTTATTNEKLF
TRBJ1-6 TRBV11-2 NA ASSQAGSYNSPLH
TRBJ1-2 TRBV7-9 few ASSSDYRRGYGYT
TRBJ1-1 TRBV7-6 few ASSLRQGYTEAF
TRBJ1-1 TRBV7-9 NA ASRSGTGSMNTEAF